The 28 T cell receptor beta chains below come from one sample, sequenced in a study of OX40 agonist ivuxolimab in advanced cancers. The library was generated by the immunoSEQ multiplex PCR assay. TCRdb re-hosts the immuneACCESS table, in-frame sequences only. Its copies lack some clones; in the studies checked, an unresolved V gene accounts for under half of them, and the cause for the rest is not known. The sample table holds about 40,000 clones, of which roughly 88% were seen once. Jointly, the top ten make up roughly 25% of the sample. The sample consisted of CD4+ or CD8+ T cells sorted from blood, taken in a trial of the OX40 agonist ivuxolimab. The receptors derive from an adult with an advanced solid tumor such as melanoma, head and neck, liver or kidney cancer.

J is TRBJ2-7 and V is TRBV19; TRBD1 is a possible D gene (8 bases). The CDR3 extends over 13 amino acids. CDR1 is LNHDA and CDR2 is SQIVND in the germline V gene (reference sequence). The CDR3 spells CAPLTGGDYEQYF. CDR3 DNA sequence: TGTGCACCCCTAACAGGGGGGGATTACGAGCAGTACTTC. Full variable domain (remainder filled in from reference TRBV19 and TRBJ2-7): DGGITQSPKYLFRKEGQNVTLSCEQNLNHDAMYWYRQDPGQGLRLIYYSQIVNDFQKGDIAEGYSVSREKKESFPLTVTSAQKNPTAFYLCAPLTGGDYEQYFGPGTRLTVT.

The J gene is TRBJ1-2, the V gene TRBV15; weak D call: TRBD1 (6 bases). From germline, CDR1 is LNHNV and CDR2 YYDKDF (reference sequence). The CDR3 loop spans 15 amino acids. V lost 4 bases to trimming and J lost 3 bases, with 15 bases between them. Here the CDR3 reads CATSTQGSLDYGYTF. The CDR3 region has the DNA TGTGCCACCAGCACACAGGGATCTCTAGACTATGGCTACACCTTC.

CDR3 sequence reads: CASSLKAGSYQETQYF. In DNA, the CDR3 is TGTGCCAGCAGCTTGAAAGCGGGGAGCTACCAAGAGACCCAGTACTTC. This rearrangement joins TRBV13 to TRBJ2-5, with 7 bases lining up with TRBD2. Germline loops: CDR1 PRHDT, CDR2 FYEKMQ (reference sequence). This CDR3 has 16 amino acids. V lost 3 bases to trimming and J lost 0 bases; unmatched junction nucleotides: 7.

The genes are TRBV7-2 and TRBJ2-7, with D perhaps TRBD2 (5 bases). Trimming took 7 bases from V and 4 from J, leaving 20 bases between them. This CDR3 is built from 15 residues. The germline V gene encodes CDR1 SGHTA and CDR2 FQGNSA. CDR3 region: CASTDYHGSPYEQYF. CDR3 nucleotide sequence: TGTGCCAGCACCGACTACCATGGCTCACCGTACGAGCAGTACTTC.

J is TRBJ2-2 and V is TRBV15; TRBD2 matches 11 bases. The CDR3 has 16 amino acids. After removal of 3 bases from V and 4 bases from J, the junction contained 4 bases not matched to a gene. CDR1 and CDR2 (germline): LNHNV, YYDKDF (reference sequence). The CDR3 coding sequence is TGTGCCACCAGCAGGACTAGCGGGATTAGCACCGGGGAGCTGTTTTTT. Amino acid sequence: CATSRTSGISTGELFF.

The genes are TRBV7-9 and TRBJ2-7, with TRBD1 as a possible D gene (6 bases). CDR1 and CDR2 (germline): SEHNR, FQNEAQ (reference sequence). Trimming removed 6 bases at V and 2 bases at J, with 11 bases between. This CDR3 spans 13 amino acids. CDR3 loop: CASSSWTAYEQYF. CDR3 DNA sequence: TGTGCCAGCAGTTCCTGGACAGCCTACGAGCAGTACTTC.

J is TRBJ1-1 and V is TRBV13; D might be TRBD1 (5 bases). V shed 5 bases and J shed 1 base, with 11 bases lying between them. Germline CDR1 is PRHDT and CDR2 is FYEKMQ (reference sequence). The CDR3 is 14 residues long. The CDR3 region has the DNA TGTGCCAGCAGCGGACCTGGGGGGAACACTGAAGCTTTCTTT. Translating it yields CASSGPGGNTEAFF.

V usage is TRBV30 and J usage is TRBJ2-1; D is possibly TRBD2 (7 bases). The CDR3 contains 14 residues. Deletions cut 2 bases from V and 2 bases from J, with 10 bases between. Germline V gene sequence: CDR1 GTSNPN, CDR2 SVGIG (reference sequence). This CDR3 reads CAWSTGRAYNEQFF. The CDR3 region has the DNA TGTGCCTGGAGTACAGGGAGGGCCTACAATGAGCAGTTCTTC.

The CDR3 here is CASSNLYEQYF. The CDR3 DNA follows: TGTGCCAGTAGTAACTTATACGAGCAGTACTTC. The chain uses TRBV19 and TRBJ2-7, with D uncertain. With 4 bases removed from V and 4 bases from J, the gap between germline ends came to 5 bases. Per the germline V gene, CDR1 is LNHDA and CDR2 is SQIVND (reference sequence). The CDR3 totals 11 residues.

The rearrangement joins TRBV28 to TRBJ1-1; the D is unclear. Looked up from germline, CDR1 is MDHEN and CDR2 is SYDVKM. V lost 1 base, J lost 0 bases, and 9 bases lay in between. CDR3 size: 15 residues. The chain's CDR3 is CASSLLGSMNTEAFF. Here the CDR3 DNA reads TGTGCCAGCAGTTTATTAGGCAGCATGAACACTGAAGCTTTCTTT.

The V call is TRBV18, the J call TRBJ1-1; 10 bases map to TRBD1. The V gene's germline CDR1 is KGHSH and CDR2 LQKENI. The CDR3 spans 14 residues. Germline trimming cut 6 bases from V and 3 bases from J; bases unmatched to any gene: 4. The CDR3 here is CASSPDRGYTEAFF. DNA for the CDR3: TGTGCCAGCTCCCCGGACAGGGGGTACACTGAAGCTTTCTTT.

The chain couples TRBV30 to TRBJ2-7; possible D gene TRBD2, 5 bases. Deletions cut 1 base from V and 5 bases from J, with 12 bases between. Germline V lookup: CDR1 GTSNPN, CDR2 SVGIG (reference sequence). The CDR3 is 13 residues long. The CDR3 sequence is CAWSGSSSNEQYF. The DNA of the CDR3 is TGTGCCTGGAGTGGGTCTAGCAGCAACGAGCAGTACTTC.

The chain joins TRBV9 to TRBJ2-7; 8 bases match TRBD2. Germline loops: CDR1 SGDLS, CDR2 YYNGEE. V shed 4 bases and J 6 bases; nucleotides not matched to a gene: 9. This CDR3 has 14 amino acids. CDR3 bases: TGTGCCAGCAGCCTCTCGGGAGGGGCGGGCGAGCAGTACTTC. This sequence encodes CASSLSGGAGEQYF.

The chain combines TRBV4-1 with TRBJ2-7, with unresolved D. This CDR3 is built from 15 residues. The germline V gene has CDR1 MGHRA and CDR2 YSYEKL. V was cut by 4 bases and J by 3 bases, with 16 bases left in between. The CDR3 DNA follows: TGCGCCAGCAGCCCGGCGAGAGGAGTTCTCTACGAGCAGTACTTC. It yields the protein CASSPARGVLYEQYF.

The rearrangement links TRBV5-5 to TRBJ1-5, with no clear D. Germline CDR1 reads SGHKS; CDR2 reads YYEKEE (reference sequence). The CDR3 runs to 13 residues. The V end lost 1 base, the J end lost 1 base, and 3 bases lay between the germline ends. The CDR3 DNA reads as TGTGCCAGCAGCTTGTACAGCAATCAGCCCCAGCATTTT. Translating it yields CASSLYSNQPQHF.

The chain is built from TRBV7-6 and TRBJ1-1; 9 nucleotides line up with TRBD1. The germline V gene has CDR1 SGHVS and CDR2 FNYEAQ. V was clipped by 4 bases and J by 4 bases; unmatched bases: 7. The CDR3 extends over 15 amino acids. CDR3 bases: TGTGCCAGCAGCTCCACACAGGGGGCAAGCACTGAAGCTTTCTTT. It specifies CASSSTQGASTEAFF.

J is TRBJ2-1 and V is TRBV7-9, with TRBD1 as a possible D gene (6 bases). This CDR3 spans 15 amino acids. The germline V gene encodes CDR1 SEHNR and CDR2 FQNEAQ (reference sequence). V lost 5 bases to trimming and J lost 2 bases, with 13 bases between them. The CDR3 reads CASSLTSGAYNEQFF. The CDR3 nucleotides are TGTGCCAGCAGCCTGACGTCAGGGGCCTACAATGAGCAGTTCTTC.

CDR3 loop: CASSLYPHDRIPNEKLFF. Here the CDR3 DNA reads TGCGCCAGCAGCTTGTACCCACACGACAGAATACCTAATGAAAAACTGTTTTTT. The chain employs TRBV5-1 and TRBJ1-4; D is possibly TRBD1 (5 bases). The ends were cut back, 1 base at V and 3 bases at J, with 19 bases in the middle. This CDR3 spans 18 amino acids. Germline V gene data show CDR1 as SGHRS and CDR2 as YFSETQ. The full variable domain, rest sourced from reference TRBV5-1 and TRBJ1-4, is KAGVTQTPRYLIKTRGQQVTLSCSPISGHRSVSWYQQTPGQGLQFLFEYFSETQRNKGNFPGRFSGRQFSNSRSEMNVSTLELGDSALYLCASSLYPHDRIPNEKLFFGSGTQLSVL.

This clone was seen only once. DNA of the CDR3: TGCGCCAGCAGCCCCATCGCGAGCTCCTACGAGCAGTACTTC. The encoded protein is CASSPIASSYEQYF. The V gene is TRBV4-1, the J gene TRBJ2-7, with D hard to call. The CDR3 spans 14 residues. CDR1 and CDR2 (germline): MGHRA, YSYEKL. Between the trimmed V and J ends, which lost 4 bases and 0 bases, there was a span of 10 bases.

The chain is built from TRBV7-9 and TRBJ1-5; D gene unclear. Germline CDR1 is SEHNR and CDR2 is FQNEAQ (reference sequence). V lost 1 base to trimming and J lost 0 bases, with 4 bases between them. The CDR3 loop spans 14 amino acids. Here the CDR3 DNA reads TGTGCCAGCAGCTTAGTGGATAGCAATCAGCCCCAGCATTTT. It yields the protein CASSLVDSNQPQHF.

The chain has TRBV7-9 and TRBJ1-2; D is unresolved. Trimming stripped 5 bases from V and 6 bases from J, with 16 bases between. The length of the CDR3 is 14 residues. The V gene's germline CDR1 is SEHNR and CDR2 FQNEAQ (reference sequence). CDR3 amino acids: CASSSEAVLNGYTF. The CDR3 DNA reads TGTGCCAGCAGCAGCGAGGCCGTACTTAATGGCTACACCTTC.

The chain couples TRBV21-1 to TRBJ2-3; TRBD2, as called in the table, went unchecked against the DNA. TRBV21-1 is shown as a pseudogene. The CDR3 consists of 16 residues. This CDR3 is CASSKVGLSNEDTQYF. For the CDR3, the DNA is TGTGCCAGCAGCAAAGTCGGTCTCTCCAATGAAGATACGCAGTATTTT.

V gene TRBV4-1 combines with J gene TRBJ2-1; D gene unclear. Germline CDR1 is MGHRA and CDR2 is YSYEKL. Trimming pared 3 bases from V and 5 bases from J, leaving 8 bases between. The CDR3 runs 13 residues. CDR3 nucleotide sequence: TGCGCCAGCAGCCAGGGCATTGACAATGAGCAGTTCTTC. Translating gives CASSQGIDNEQFF.

The chain carries TRBV11-1 and TRBJ2-5, with D tentatively TRBD2 (6 bases). Germline V gives CDR1 SGHAT, CDR2 FQDESV (reference sequence). The CDR3 sequence is 14 residues long. V gave up 4 bases and J gave up 3 bases, with 12 bases separating them. The DNA of the CDR3 is TGTGCCAGCAGCTCCTGGACTACCGAAGAGACCCAGTACTTC. Translated, it gives CASSSWTTEETQYF.

CDR3 in DNA: TGCAGCGTTGAAGATTCAGGGTACACTGAAGCTTTCTTT. This codes for CSVEDSGYTEAFF. This rearrangement joins TRBV29-1 to TRBJ1-1, with D maybe TRBD1 (5 bases). Trimming shortened V by 0 bases and J by 3 bases, and 8 bases separated the two germline ends. CDR1 and CDR2 (germline): SQVTM, ANQGSEA. This CDR3 region has 13 residues.

This chain uses TRBV7-3 with TRBJ2-1, with 8 nucleotides matching TRBD2. The CDR3 spans 15 residues. Trimming cost V 1 base and J 7 bases; bases outside gene matches: 6. Germline V lookup: CDR1 SGHTA, CDR2 FQGTGA. The chain's CDR3 is CASSLRAGGSNEQFF. As DNA, the CDR3 is TGTGCCAGCAGCTTAAGGGCGGGAGGTAGTAATGAGCAGTTCTTC.

The genes are TRBV7-9 and TRBJ2-7, with TRBD1 identical over 12 bases. V was pared by 8 bases and J by 5 bases, with 7 bases of the junction left unmatched. This CDR3 has 14 residues. Germline V CDR1 and CDR2: SEHNR, FQNEAQ (reference sequence). CDR3 coding DNA: TGTGCCAGCCACCCGGGACAGGGGGCCAACGAGCAGTACTTC. Translation gives CASHPGQGANEQYF.

With regard to this clone: Other DNA sequences in this sample translate to the same CDR3. V is TRBV19 and J is TRBJ2-2; D gene uncertain. Between the trimmed V and J ends, which lost 4 bases and 3 bases, there was a span of 0 bases. The CDR3 is 11 amino acids. Germline values: CDR1 LNHDA, CDR2 SQIVND (reference sequence). This CDR3 reads CASSNTGELFF. Written as DNA, the CDR3 is TGTGCCAGTAGTAACACCGGGGAGCTGTTTTTT.